Included here is one T cell receptor (beta chain) sequence, with context. What it recognizes is unknown. The TCR-sequenced patients were a few responders to pembrolizumab. The data stem from a study of PD-1 blockade in mismatch repair-deficient tumors. The germline V gene has CDR1 SGHDT and CDR2 YYEEEE. V was shortened by 1 base and J by 4 bases, with 17 bases between the two germline ends. The CDR3 is made up of 16 amino acids. Broader study findings: Tumor-resident clones, often absent from pretreatment blood, expanded after pembrolizumab and then contracted.

The data were produced by immunoSEQ multiplex PCR, yet TCRdb's version contains in-frame clones alone and is incomplete. Of 49,000 or so clones in the sample, about 85% were seen once. This TCR came from an adult with mismatch repair-deficient cancer. The chain joins TRBV5-6 to TRBJ1-2; maybe TRBD1 (5 bases). The specimen was peripheral blood, collected 20 weeks after starting pembrolizumab. The CDR3: CASSLFQGPMGYGYTF. The CDR3 region has the DNA TGTGCCAGCAGCTTGTTTCAGGGACCGATGGGCTATGGCTACACCTTC.